What follows is one T cell receptor (beta chain) and its context. Its matching antigen is unknown. From germline, CDR1 is SGHAT and CDR2 FQNNGV. The CDR3 has 17 residues. With V trimmed by 5 bases and J by 8 bases, 18 bases remained unmatched. This sample was taken from a study of T cell repertoires in ileal Crohn's disease. Turning to the study itself: The M0 sample came from the inflamed ileal portion of the resected specimen.

Documented time point: inflamed ileum from the surgical specimen. Included were adult ileal or ileocolonic Crohn's patients indicated for ileocolonic resection. The study, taken as a whole, reports: Active smokers at surgery had more clonal expansions than non-smokers.

Using immunoSEQ multiplex PCR, the repertoire was profiled, and TCRdb retains in-frame clones only, with some absent. The sample records 2,500 to 3,500 clones, roughly three quarters being singletons. The sample consisted of ileal tissue. The source of this sequence is an adult with Crohn's disease. The V call is TRBV11-2, the J call TRBJ2-1; TRBD2 aligns across 7 bases. In DNA, the CDR3 is TGTGCCAGCAGCCCTGGTAGCGGGTGGGCTCCAGTCGATGAGCAGTTCTTC. This translates into CASSPGSGWAPVDEQFF. Variable domain in full (rest from reference TRBV11-2 and TRBJ2-1): EAGVAQSPRYKIIEKRQSVAFWCNPISGHATLYWYQQILGQGPKLLIQFQNNGVVDDSQLPKDRFSAERLKGVDSTLKIQPAKLEDSAVYLCASSPGSGWAPVDEQFFGPGTRLTVL.